These 4 T cell receptor beta chains came from one sample sequenced in a study of immune cell composition in non-small cell lung cancer. Normal lung sampling was at least 3 cm from the tumour, as distant as possible. Libraries were prepared by immunoSEQ multiplex PCR; TCRdb keeps only in-frame clonotypes and omits some of them. The table records roughly 4,600 clones, approximately 71% of them present only once. Material: non-adjacent lung tissue. All receptors come from a human donor with non-small cell lung cancer.

The rearrangement uses TRBV29-1 and TRBJ1-1; possible D gene TRBD1, 5 bases. The CDR3 length is 18 residues. Trimming left V 1 base short and J 2 bases short, with 23 bases between. Germline CDR1 SQVTM, CDR2 ANQGSEA. The CDR3 sequence is CSVEVRWDHTGLNTEAFF. DNA for the CDR3: TGCAGCGTTGAAGTTCGATGGGACCACACGGGACTCAACACTGAAGCTTTCTTT.

This rearrangement joins TRBV6-5 to TRBJ1-2; D not resolved. The CDR3 length is 15 residues. V was shortened by 3 bases and J by 2 bases, with 13 bases between the two germline ends. The V gene's germline CDR1 is MNHEY and CDR2 SVGAGI. This chain's CDR3 is CASSYTMGSNYGYTF. Here the CDR3 DNA reads TGTGCCAGCAGTTATACGATGGGAAGCAACTATGGCTACACCTTC.

The genes are TRBV9 and TRBJ2-2, with TRBD2 matching 9 bases. The CDR3 runs 18 residues. V shed 0 bases, J shed 6 bases, and the junction held 12 bases outside the gene matches. The V gene's germline CDR1 is SGDLS and CDR2 YYNGEE. In DNA, the CDR3 is TGTGCCAGCAGCGTAGCGCACTCATGGGAGCGGGGGGCCGGGGAGCTGTTTTTT. Its protein product is CASSVAHSWERGAGELFF.

The gene calls are TRBV28 and TRBJ1-2; 12 bases fit TRBD1. The CDR3 is 15 amino acids. J lost 6 bases, V lost 6 bases, and 8 bases had no gene match. Germline CDR1 reads MDHEN; CDR2 reads SYDVKM. DNA of the CDR3: TGTGCCAGCAGCCCCGGGACAGGGGGCACACATGGCTACACCTTC. Translating gives CASSPGTGGTHGYTF.